The sequence of this T cell receptor (beta chain) was determined in a study of blood T cell repertoires in COVID-19. Whole-study context: Sources were T cells, B-cell-depleted T cells, or PBMCs; the material itself was cDNA or gDNA.

In the original workflow: Estimation of nucleated cell counts relied on the amplification of reference gene primers. Sequenced by immunoSEQ multiplex PCR; TCRdb stores in-frame clones only, minus some. That table is the source of V, J and clone size, and D and trimming were worked out from the DNA. Of around 150,000 clones listed, around 87% are singletons. The ends lost 6 bases at V and 2 bases at J; junction bases unmatched: 2. This CDR3 contains 13 residues. Germline CDR1 reads MDHEN; CDR2 reads SYDVKM. This chain joins TRBV28 and TRBJ2-5; 8 bases align to TRBD1. The sequence came from a man in his late teens or twenties with acute or convalescent COVID-19. The sequencing sample was made of peripheral blood. The CDR3 sequence is CASSRDRQETQYF. The CDR3 DNA is TGTGCCAGCAGCCGGGACAGGCAAGAGACCCAGTACTTC.